What follows are 10 T cell receptor beta chains derived from one specimen sequenced in a study of a mutant IDH1 vaccine in newly diagnosed glioma. Indicated time point: week 23, last vaccination. All doses held 300 ug of mutant IDH1 20-mer peptide, with topical imiquimod. Using immunoSEQ multiplex PCR, the repertoire was profiled, and TCRdb retains in-frame clones only, with some absent. Of around 40,000 clones detected, roughly 80% appear once; the ten largest clones hold about 2.5%. What these receptors recognize is not known. The material was PBMCs, obtained from a glioma patient whose treatment included an IDH1 peptide vaccine. The receptor set was obtained from a woman aged 18 to 35 with glioma. Some clones in this sample may be carry-over from other donors' samples.

J is TRBJ2-7 and V is TRBV19; D possibly corresponds to TRBD2 (5 bases). V lost 6 bases, J lost 3 bases, and 15 bases lay in between. Germline CDR1 LNHDA, CDR2 SQIVND (reference sequence). The length of the CDR3 is 14 residues. CDR3: CASSLEVSVYEQYF. The CDR3 DNA reads as TGTGCCAGTAGCCTCGAGGTTAGCGTCTACGAGCAGTACTTC. Combining the CDR3 with reference TRBV19 and TRBJ2-7 gives the whole variable domain DGGITQSPKYLFRKEGQNVTLSCEQNLNHDAMYWYRQDPGQGLRLIYYSQIVNDFQKGDIAEGYSVSREKKESFPLTVTSAQKNPTAFYLCASSLEVSVYEQYFGPGTRLTVT.

The chain uses TRBV5-1 and TRBJ2-1; 11 bases align to TRBD2. After removal of 0 bases from V and 4 bases from J, the junction contained 6 bases not matched to a gene. The germline CDR1 and CDR2 sequences are SGHRS and YFSETQ. The CDR3 has 17 amino acids. CDR3 in amino acids: CASSLGGTSGKYNEQFF. For the CDR3, the DNA is TGCGCCAGCAGCTTGGGGGGGACTAGCGGAAAATACAATGAGCAGTTCTTC.

The V call is TRBV2, the J call TRBJ1-1; 7 positions agree with TRBD1. J was trimmed by 5 bases and V by 3 bases; bases with no gene match: 6. CDR3 length: 14 amino acids. Germline assignment: CDR1 SNHLY and CDR2 FYNNEI. The CDR3: CASSDRARGTEAFF. The CDR3 DNA follows: TGTGCCAGCAGTGATCGGGCCAGGGGGACTGAAGCTTTCTTT.

This clone was seen only once. V usage is TRBV19 and J usage is TRBJ1-3; no clear D gene. Germline V gene data show CDR1 as LNHDA and CDR2 as SQIVND (reference sequence). The germline V and J ends were trimmed by 6 bases and 2 bases, with 14 bases remaining between them. The CDR3 runs to 15 residues. The CDR3 is CASREMGIAGNTIYF. In nucleotides, the CDR3 is TGTGCCAGTAGGGAAATGGGAATAGCTGGAAACACCATATATTTT.

The rearrangement joins TRBV14 to TRBJ2-7; 12 positions match TRBD2. Germline-derived CDR1 and CDR2 are SGHDN and FVKESK. The CDR3 totals 14 residues. After removal of 4 bases from V and 7 bases from J, the junction contained 5 bases not matched to a gene. For the CDR3, the DNA is TGTGCCAGCAGCCCCCTAGCGGGGGGGCGTGAGCAGTACTTC. Translated, it gives CASSPLAGGREQYF.

The J gene is TRBJ2-3, the V gene TRBV10-3; TRBD2 might be the D (7 bases). The CDR3 contains 15 residues. Trimming removed 8 bases from V and 6 bases from J, with 21 bases in between. Germline V gene sequence: CDR1 ENHRY, CDR2 SYGVKD. The CDR3, as DNA: TGTGCCATCTCTAAGGGGGGGAGTCTCGGCGATACGCAGTATTTT. Translation: CAISKGGSLGDTQYF.

In regard to this clone: A read error may produce the germline difference seen at one junction end. V is TRBV7-9 and J is TRBJ1-1; D is undetermined. CDR3 length: 13 residues. Germline assignment: CDR1 SEHNR and CDR2 FQNEAQ (reference sequence). The CDR3 loop is CASSIASFFEAFF. CDR3 sequence (DNA): TGTGCCAGCAGCATAGCCTCATTTTTTGAAGCTTTCTTT.

The chain is built from TRBV6-6 and TRBJ2-5; 10 positions match TRBD2. Germline V gene sequence: CDR1 MNHNY, CDR2 SVGAGI (reference sequence). The CDR3 runs 15 residues. The V and J ends lost 5 bases and 1 base, in that order; junction bases with no gene match: 4. The CDR3 reads CASSLGTSAQETQYF. DNA of the CDR3: TGTGCCAGCAGTCTAGGGACTAGCGCCCAAGAGACCCAGTACTTC.

This clone was observed a few times. The rearrangement joins TRBV6-6 to TRBJ1-1; 8 nucleotides line up with TRBD1. Losses at the gene ends were 6 bases for V and 9 bases for J; bases not matched to a gene: 6. The CDR3 runs to 12 residues. CDR1 MNHNY and CDR2 SVGAGI come from the germline V gene (reference sequence). CDR3 sequence (DNA): TGTGCCAGCAGACAGGACAGGGCAAAAGCTTTCTTT. This codes for CASRQDRAKAFF.

This chain joins TRBV5-4 and TRBJ2-3; 13 bases match TRBD2. This CDR3 region has 17 residues. V lost 4 bases, J lost 0 bases, and 5 bases stayed unmatched. Germline V CDR1 and CDR2: SGHNT, YYREEE (reference sequence). The CDR3 nucleotides read TGTGCCAGCAGCGGGGGGACTAGCGGGACTAGCACAGATACGCAGTATTTT. Encoded protein: CASSGGTSGTSTDTQYF.